This TCR beta chain originates from a study of T cells in Graves' hyperthyroidism and ophthalmopathy. Study-wide points: From stable hyperthyroidism, ophthalmopathy was separated by a 13 V-J model.

A remark on this clonotype: Its antigen is currently unknown.

Trimming cost V 3 bases and J 5 bases; bases outside gene matches: 21. The CDR3 length is 20 residues. Germline CDR1 KGHSH, CDR2 LQKENI. From RNA transcripts, TCR beta CDR3 regions were amplified. TCR CDR3 underwent first-round RT-PCR with the HTBI primer set. One entry per CDR3 protein results from TCRdb running MiXCR on the multiplex PCR reads. The sample has hundreds of thousands of distinct CDR3 sequences, 14% to 15% seen once. The V call is TRBV18, the J call TRBJ2-3; 9 bases are shared with TRBD1. Material: blood. The sequence was obtained from a man between 18 and 29 years old with Graves' ophthalmopathy. The DNA of the CDR3 is TGTGCCAGCTCACCGCTACCGACGGGGGGATACAGGGGGCAAGGAGATACGCAGTATTTT. Amino acid sequence: CASSPLPTGGYRGQGDTQYF.